This T cell receptor (beta chain) derives from a study of identical twins. Findings and limits, study-wide: High-abundance cord blood beta clonotypes had fewer insertions; memory repertoires showed none.

About this clonotype itself: The antigen remains unidentified.

cDNA molecules carried unique molecular identifiers, and template switching added a universal primer site. TCRdb recomputed calls from the 5' RACE reads with MiXCR, one row per CDR3 protein. The sample consists of about 890,000 distinct CDR3 sequences, 9% to 15% of them appearing once. V shed 3 bases and J shed 6 bases, with 20 bases lying between them. CDR3 length equals 16 residues. Germline CDR1 is SEHNR and CDR2 is FQNEAQ (reference sequence). The donor group consisted entirely of healthy Caucasians. The same data also went into a second study, on yellow fever vaccine responses in identical twins. This second report adds: Convergence reportedly seemed to mark part of the twins' vaccine T cell response, with personalization marking the rest.

Sequencing used PBMCs. The chain combines TRBV7-9 with TRBJ2-5; D not resolved. This sequence originates from a young woman in good health. The CDR3 reads CASSFWQPGIEQTQYF. The DNA of the CDR3 is TGTGCCAGCAGCTTCTGGCAGCCTGGAATTGAACAGACCCAGTACTTC.